This record concerns one T cell receptor (beta chain) sequence. Germline V gene data show CDR1 as LNHDA and CDR2 as SQIVND (reference sequence). The CDR3 runs 13 residues. Trimming removed 1 base from V and 4 bases from J, with 8 bases in between. Assay: immunoSEQ multiplex PCR; the TCRdb copy retains only in-frame clones and omits some. This sample has around 150,000 clones, with roughly 91% found just once. The data originate from a study of blood T cell repertoires in COVID-19. Study background: T cells, B-cell-depleted T cells, or PBMCs provided the cDNA or gDNA that served as material.

This receptor was obtained from a man aged 18 to 29 with acute or convalescent COVID-19. Sequenced sample: peripheral blood. This chain links TRBV19 with TRBJ2-7; maybe TRBD1 (5 bases). The CDR3 bases are TGTGCCAGTAGTATAGCGACAGAGTACGAGCAGTACTTC. Amino acid sequence: CASSIATEYEQYF.